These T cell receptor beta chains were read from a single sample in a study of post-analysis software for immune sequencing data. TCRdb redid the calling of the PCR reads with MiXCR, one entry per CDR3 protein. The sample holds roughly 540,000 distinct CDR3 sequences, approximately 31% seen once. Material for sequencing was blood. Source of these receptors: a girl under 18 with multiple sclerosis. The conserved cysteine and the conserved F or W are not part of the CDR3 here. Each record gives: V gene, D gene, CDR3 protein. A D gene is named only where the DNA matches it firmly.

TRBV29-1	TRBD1	SVGQGLYEQY
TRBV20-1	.	SARRGRSSYNEQF
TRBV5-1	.	ASSGAGLVETQY
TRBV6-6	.	ASSYSGGLGTEAF
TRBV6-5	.	ASSYVWGALNIQY
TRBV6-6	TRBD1	ASSKGQGAFYGYT
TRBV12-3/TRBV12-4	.	ASSLGRAVNTEAF
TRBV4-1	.	ASRDWQGDSYEQY
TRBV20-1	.	SARDGGGPSFEQF
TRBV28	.	ASSPRGRMNTEAF
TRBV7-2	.	ASSPARGGGTEAF
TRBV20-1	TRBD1	SAYRQGYSGTDTQY
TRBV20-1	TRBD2	SARFGLAGALSADTQY
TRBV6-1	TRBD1	ARKPGDRQY
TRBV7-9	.	ASSFNLEGTGANVLT
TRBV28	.	ASSLNRDLEQY
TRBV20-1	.	SARDPLDFQDEQF
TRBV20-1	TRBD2	SARDRASGVHEQY
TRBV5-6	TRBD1	ASSLAGQENYGHT
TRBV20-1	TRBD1	SSNDRGRMNTEAF
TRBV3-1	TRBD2	ASSQDGGGAGNEQF
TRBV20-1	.	SAGGPDGDYGYT